The entry below gives a single T cell receptor beta chain sequence along with its context. This receptor's antigen is unknown. This may be a read error, as it is one base from a much larger clone. The final CDR3 position lacks the conserved phenylalanine or tryptophan, pointing to a likely read error. Sequencing was performed on an Illumina HiSeq 1500. TCRdb handled the public reads itself, with Q25 trimming in fastp and clone calling in MiXCR, and kept productive beta chains. Each entry is one CDR3 protein sequence, shown with its most common DNA and genes. The sample table shows about 450,000 distinct CDR3 sequences, and approximately 30% are seen once. The ten largest account for about an eighth of the sample. This sample was included in a study of T cell repertoires in cytomegalovirus infection (dated by TCRdb to about 2019). Study-wide context: Because public TCR beta signatures pointed to carriage of CMV infection together with the matching HLA type, the HLA type of each donor mattered for the analysis. Summary of the overall study and its limitations: In both this cohort and an independent roughly 400-donor cohort, the cumulative frequency of public TCR beta family members distinguished carriers of CMV infection plus the relevant HLA type. The ex vivo response was dominated by HLA-C-restricted CMV-specific TCR beta clonotypes, which also provided the single most frequent clonotype in two of eight donors.

At the junction V is shortened by 2 bases and J by 6 bases, with 11 bases in between. The germline V gene sets CDR1 to SGHTA and CDR2 to FQGNSA. The CDR3 region is 14 residues in length, termini included. The sequence is cut down to CDR3 DNA, 42 bases in frame from base 1. The sequencing input was PBMCs. The TCR was taken from a human donor in good health (CMV status not recorded). Some clones in this sample may be carry-over from other donors' samples. The sequence joins TRBV7-2 to TRBJ1-5; TRBD1 is perhaps the D gene, given 5 matching bases. The nucleotides are TGTGCCAGCAGCTTAAAGGGGATAGGTCAGCCCCAGCATTGT. It translates as CASSLKGIGQPQHC.